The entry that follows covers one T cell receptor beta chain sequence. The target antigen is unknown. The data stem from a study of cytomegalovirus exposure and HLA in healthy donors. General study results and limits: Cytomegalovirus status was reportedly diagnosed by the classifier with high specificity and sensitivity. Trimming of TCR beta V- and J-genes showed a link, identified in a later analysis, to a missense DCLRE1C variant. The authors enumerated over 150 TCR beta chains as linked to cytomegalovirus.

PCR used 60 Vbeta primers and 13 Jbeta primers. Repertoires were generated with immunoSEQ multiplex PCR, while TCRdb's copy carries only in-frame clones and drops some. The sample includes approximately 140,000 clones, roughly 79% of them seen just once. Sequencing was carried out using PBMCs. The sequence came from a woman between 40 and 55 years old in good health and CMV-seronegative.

Here the CDR3 DNA reads TGTGCCAGCAGCCTAGGGACAGGGCAAAAGCTAGAAGCTTTCTTT. Its translation: CASSLGTGQKLEAFF. The chain has TRBV5-4 and TRBJ1-1, with TRBD1 matching 9 bases. The CDR3 totals 15 residues. J gave up 8 bases and V 4 bases, and 12 bases lay outside the gene matches. The germline V gene has CDR1 SGHNT and CDR2 YYREEE (reference sequence).